This T cell receptor (beta chain) was sequenced during a study of T cell changes during pregnancy in multiple sclerosis. With V trimmed by 6 bases and J by 8 bases, 6 bases remained unmatched. The V gene's germline CDR1 is SNHLY and CDR2 FYNNEI. This CDR3 comprises 15 residues. Sequencing used immunoSEQ multiplex PCR; TCRdb keeps in-frame clones, though not all of them. The sample has fewer than 40,000 clones, approximately 88% seen once; the top ten hold 8% to 10%. This receptor was obtained from a female donor with multiple sclerosis, enrolled in a pregnancy study. This chain uses TRBV2 with TRBJ2-1; 14 bases match TRBD2. This material consisted of CD8+ T cells from peripheral blood mononuclear cells, taken in the first trimester of pregnancy. The CDR3 is CASSAGTSGSYEQFF. The DNA of the CDR3 is TGTGCCAGCAGCGCTGGGACTAGCGGGAGCTATGAGCAGTTCTTC.